This T cell receptor beta chain was observed in a study of blood T cell repertoires in COVID-19. Study summary: The United States, Italy and Spain provided the acute and convalescent COVID-19 samples.

Trimming took 7 bases from V and 1 from J, leaving 14 bases between them. Germline V lookup: CDR1 MDHEN, CDR2 SYDVKM. The CDR3 has 15 residues. Repertoires were generated with immunoSEQ multiplex PCR, while TCRdb's copy carries only in-frame clones and drops some. The table has under 400,000 clones, approximately 89% seen once; the top ten hold over 3.5%. Seattle enrolled patients during active infection and tracked them longitudinally. The receptor's source is an older woman with COVID-19, enrolled during active disease. Input material: peripheral blood. J is TRBJ1-3 and V is TRBV28; a weak D match, TRBD1 (5 bases). The CDR3 sequence: CASIPGGISGNTIYF. CDR3 sequence (DNA): TGTGCCAGCATCCCCGGGGGGATTTCTGGAAACACCATATATTTT.